One sample yielded the 27 T cell receptor beta chains listed below, sequenced in a study of blood T cells in healthy people across ages. Next came a second PCR, run for 7 to 11 cycles, which used a sample-barcoded 5' primer along with a J-beta primer mix. TCRdb reanalysed the 5' RACE reads using MiXCR and keeps one entry per CDR3 protein. Of about 640,000 distinct CDR3 sequences listed, roughly three fifths are singletons. Sequenced: blood. Source of these receptors: a man in his sixties in good health.

This clonotype was detected only once. In DNA, the CDR3 is TGTGCCAGCAGTTACGAGGGAAGGGGTGAAGCTTTCTTT. Residues: CASSYEGRGEAFF. V is TRBV6-5 and J is TRBJ1-1; D is possibly TRBD1 (5 bases). The length of the CDR3 is 13 residues. The V gene's germline CDR1 is MNHEY and CDR2 SVGAGI. The V end was cut by 2 bases, the J end by 7 bases, with 11 bases between.

The V gene is TRBV28, the J gene TRBJ1-5, with 9 bases lining up with TRBD1. Losses at the gene ends were 5 bases for V and 4 bases for J; bases not matched to a gene: 9. The CDR3 length is 16 residues. CDR1 and CDR2 from the germline V gene are MDHEN and SYDVKM. The CDR3 DNA is TGTGCCAGCAGTCCTCCGGGACAGGGTTCGAATCAGCCCCAGCATTTT. Protein: CASSPPGQGSNQPQHF.

V gene TRBV20-1 combines with J gene TRBJ2-7, with 10 bases fitting TRBD1. There are 17 residues in the CDR3. Per the germline V gene, CDR1 is DFQATT and CDR2 is SNEGSKA (reference sequence). J gave up 0 bases and V 0 bases, and 8 bases lay outside the gene matches. This CDR3 reads CSAREQGTGVGSYEQYF. Written as DNA, the CDR3 is TGCAGTGCTAGAGAGCAGGGGACAGGGGTGGGCTCCTACGAGCAGTACTTC.

DNA for the CDR3: TGTGCCAGCAGCCCCGGGACGGCCTTTGGGAACATTCAGTACTTC. This translates into CASSPGTAFGNIQYF. V is TRBV11-3 and J is TRBJ2-4; D possibly uses TRBD1 or TRBD2 (5 bases each). Per the germline V gene, CDR1 is SGHNT and CDR2 is YENEEA. Trimming took 5 bases from V and 7 from J, leaving 18 bases between them. There are 15 residues in the CDR3.

The V gene is TRBV10-3, the J gene TRBJ2-5; no definite D call. The V gene lost 4 bases and the J gene lost 4 bases, with 7 bases spanning the gap. This CDR3 has 12 residues. The germline gives CDR1 ENHRY, CDR2 SYGVKD. The CDR3 coding sequence is TGTGCCATCAGTGGGCCGGGAGAGACCCAGTACTTC. Residues: CAISGPGETQYF.

CDR3 sequence: CASSLSQYNEQFF. DNA of the CDR3: TGTGCCAGCAGTTTGAGTCAGTACAATGAGCAGTTCTTC. The rearrangement uses TRBV28 and TRBJ2-1; D uncertain. There are 13 residues in the CDR3. Trimming took off 3 bases at V and 4 bases at J, with 7 bases between the two ends. CDR1 MDHEN and CDR2 SYDVKM come from the germline V gene. Filled out from reference TRBV28 and TRBJ2-1, the complete variable domain reads DVKVTQSSRYLVKRTGEKVFLECVQDMDHENMFWYRQDPGLGLRLIYFSYDVKMKEKGDIPEGYSVSREKKERFSLILESASTNQTSMYLCASSLSQYNEQFFGPGTRLTVL.

The chain carries TRBV7-2 and TRBJ1-2, with 9 bases matching TRBD1. This CDR3 is 15 amino acids long. Trimming took 5 bases from V and 4 from J; bases not matched to a gene: 8. CDR1 SGHTA and CDR2 FQGNSA come from the germline V gene. The CDR3 coding sequence is TGTGCCAGCAGCCTATCACAGGGGGCAAGCTATGGCTACACCTTC. Its protein product is CASSLSQGASYGYTF.

The rearrangement links TRBV5-1 to TRBJ2-3, with 11 bases aligning to TRBD2. The CDR3 runs to 16 residues. After removal of 0 bases from V and 4 bases from J, the junction contained 4 bases not matched to a gene. The germline V gene encodes CDR1 SGHRS and CDR2 YFSETQ. As DNA, the CDR3 is TGCGCCAGCAGCTTGGAACGTAGCGGGGGGGCAGATACGCAGTATTTT. Translating it yields CASSLERSGGADTQYF.

The table lists this clonotype with a few counts. The chain combines TRBV13 with TRBJ1-5; no firm D call. The length of the CDR3 is 13 residues. Trimming stripped 5 bases from V and 3 bases from J, with 8 bases between. Germline CDR1 reads PRHDT; CDR2 reads FYEKMQ (reference sequence). The CDR3 sequence: CASSPTPNQPQHF. The CDR3 DNA sequence: TGTGCCAGCAGCCCGACCCCCAATCAGCCCCAGCATTTT.

This chain connects TRBV7-9 to TRBJ2-4; 10 bases fit TRBD2. The DNA matches TRBJ2-7 better at its end, which makes the J call doubtful. Germline V gene sequence: CDR1 SEHNR, CDR2 FQNEAQ (reference sequence). This CDR3 has 17 amino acids. The CDR3 reads CASSLAFSGGAFDEQYF. The CDR3 nucleotides read TGTGCCAGCAGCTTAGCGTTCAGCGGGGGGGCGTTCGACGAGCAGTACTTC.

In this sample, this clonotype turned up a few times. For the CDR3, the DNA is TGTGCCAGCAGCCAAGATGGCGGGCGGGTCTCTGGGGCCAACGTCCTGACTTTC. As protein: CASSQDGGRVSGANVLTF. The chain joins TRBV4-2 to TRBJ2-6, with D possibly being TRBD2 (5 bases). The CDR3 runs 18 residues. Germline CDR1 is LGHNA and CDR2 is YNFKEQ. Between the trimmed V and J ends, which lost 0 bases and 0 bases, there was a span of 12 bases.

This chain uses TRBV7-8 with TRBJ1-1; D is ambiguous. The length of the CDR3 is 14 residues. CDR1 and CDR2 from the germline V gene are SGHVS and FQNEAQ. Between the trimmed V and J ends, which lost 5 bases and 1 base, there was a span of 11 bases. CDR3 in DNA: TGTGCCAGCAGCCTCCGCCGGGGGAACACTGAAGCTTTCTTT. It specifies CASSLRRGNTEAFF.

CDR3 in amino acids: CSGQTSGEHNEQYF. Here the CDR3 DNA reads TGCAGCGGCCAGACTAGCGGGGAGCACAATGAGCAGTACTTC. The chain couples TRBV29-1 to TRBJ2-5, with TRBD2 matching 11 bases. The CDR3 consists of 14 residues. V trimming: 7 bases; J trimming: 11 bases; junction bases outside the gene matches: 15. Per the germline V gene, CDR1 is SQVTM and CDR2 is ANQGSEA.

The chain joins TRBV28 to TRBJ1-1, with 8 positions matching TRBD1. This CDR3 contains 12 residues. After removal of 4 bases from V and 10 bases from J, the junction contained 5 bases not matched to a gene. Germline CDR1 is MDHEN and CDR2 is SYDVKM. CDR3 region: CASSSLTGAAFF. The CDR3 DNA reads TGTGCCAGCAGTTCCCTGACAGGGGCAGCTTTCTTT. The whole variable domain, filled in from reference TRBV28 and TRBJ1-1, reads DVKVTQSSRYLVKRTGEKVFLECVQDMDHENMFWYRQDPGLGLRLIYFSYDVKMKEKGDIPEGYSVSREKKERFSLILESASTNQTSMYLCASSSLTGAAFFGQGTRLTVV.

CDR3 in DNA: TGTGCCAGCAGCTTCTCGGGGGGATACTCCTACAATGAGCAGTTCTTC. This gives the protein CASSFSGGYSYNEQFF. This sequence joins TRBV7-9 and TRBJ2-1; the match to TRBD2 covers 7 bases. Germline lookup yields CDR1 SEHNR and CDR2 FQNEAQ (reference sequence). J lost 0 bases, V lost 3 bases, and 5 bases had no gene match. The CDR3 sequence is 16 residues long.

The chain couples TRBV6-5 to TRBJ1-6; tentative D call: TRBD1 (5 bases). The CDR3 consists of 13 residues. V lost 9 bases to trimming and J lost 8 bases, with 14 bases between them. The V gene's germline CDR1 is MNHEY and CDR2 SVGAGI. The CDR3 loop reads CASAREDHSPLHF. CDR3 nucleotide sequence: TGTGCCAGTGCCAGGGAGGACCATTCACCCCTCCACTTT.

This clonotype was observed a few times. This rearrangement joins TRBV6-1 to TRBJ1-4; D uncertain. The CDR3 has 14 amino acids. Germline lookup yields CDR1 MNHNS and CDR2 SASEGT. Trimming removed 2 bases from V and 4 bases from J, with 8 bases in between. The CDR3, as DNA: TGTGCCAGCAGTGAACCGGTGTATAATGAAAAACTGTTTTTT. Encoded protein: CASSEPVYNEKLFF.

V gene TRBV9 combines with J gene TRBJ2-3; tentatively, D is TRBD2 (6 bases). The CDR3 loop spans 15 amino acids. Trimming shortened V by 5 bases and J by 2 bases, and 15 bases separated the two germline ends. Germline V gives CDR1 SGDLS, CDR2 YYNGEE. For the CDR3, the DNA is TGTGCCAGCAGGTTACGGGACTGCCTCACAGATACGCAGTATTTT. Translated, it gives CASRLRDCLTDTQYF.

This rearrangement joins TRBV11-2 to TRBJ2-1, with 7 nucleotides matching TRBD2. CDR3 length: 16 residues. The junction had 7 bases not matched to a gene; V was cut back by 5 bases and J by 0 bases. Germline V CDR1 and CDR2: SGHAT, FQNNGV. Here the CDR3 reads CASSILGGSSYNEQFF. In DNA, the CDR3 is TGTGCCAGCAGCATATTGGGGGGGAGCTCCTACAATGAGCAGTTCTTC.

This clonotype was found once. The rearrangement joins TRBV15 to TRBJ1-2, with unresolved D. Per the germline V gene, CDR1 is LNHNV and CDR2 is YYDKDF (reference sequence). Deletions cut 1 base from V and 2 bases from J, with 8 bases between. This CDR3 comprises 14 residues. CDR3 in amino acids: CATSRVGQNYGYTF. For the CDR3, the DNA is TGTGCCACCAGCAGAGTGGGTCAGAACTATGGCTACACCTTC. Using reference TRBV15 and TRBJ1-2 for the parts outside the CDR3, the full variable domain is DAMVIQNPRYQVTQFGKPVTLSCSQTLNHNVMYWYQQKSSQAPKLLFHYYDKDFNNEADTPDNFQSRRPNTSFCFLDIRSPGLGDTAMYLCATSRVGQNYGYTFGSGTRLTVV.

This clonotype was recorded once. The rearrangement uses TRBV20-1 and TRBJ1-4; D is ambiguous. Trimming stripped 0 bases from V and 6 bases from J, with 11 bases between. The length of the CDR3 is 14 residues. CDR1 is DFQATT, CDR2 SNEGSKA, per germline (reference sequence). CDR3 in DNA: TGCAGTGCTAGAGATCGAAAGTCTGATGAAAAACTGTTTTTT. The encoded protein is CSARDRKSDEKLFF.

The rearrangement uses TRBV27 and TRBJ2-6; D is perhaps TRBD2 (6 bases). The CDR3 consists of 14 residues. Trimming pared 8 bases from V and 2 bases from J, leaving 10 bases between. Looked up from germline, CDR1 is MNHEY and CDR2 is SMNVEV (reference sequence). CDR3 sequence reads: CASGGITGANVLTF. The CDR3 bases are TGTGCCAGCGGGGGGATTACTGGGGCCAACGTCCTGACTTTC.

The chain is built from TRBV5-1 and TRBJ2-3; 7 bases fit TRBD1. The CDR3 extends over 18 amino acids. V lost 7 bases to trimming and J lost 0 bases; unmatched junction nucleotides: 17. Germline loops: CDR1 SGHRS, CDR2 YFSETQ. This chain's CDR3 is CASGIGPPGQLSTDTQYF. As DNA, the CDR3 is TGCGCCAGCGGTATTGGCCCCCCGGGACAGTTAAGCACAGATACGCAGTATTTT.

In its sample, this clonotype was seen once. The junction does not match germline at one end; this may be a read error. The J gene is TRBJ2-5, the V gene TRBV2; no definite D call. This CDR3 has 13 amino acids. In germline, CDR1 is SNHLY, CDR2 FYNNEI. CDR3 DNA: TGTGCCAGCGGAGTGTACCAACAAGAGTCCCAGTACTTC. It translates to CASGVYQQESQYF.

V gene TRBV25-1 combines with J gene TRBJ2-5, with D maybe TRBD1 (6 bases). The CDR3 is made up of 13 amino acids. Trimming cost V 1 base and J 9 bases, with 12 bases left between them. CDR1 is MGHDK, CDR2 SYGVNS, per germline. CDR3 DNA sequence: TGTGCCAGCAGTGAATTCTACAGGGAAGCCCAGTACTTC. It encodes CASSEFYREAQYF.

This clonotype occurred a few times. V is TRBV5-1 and J is TRBJ2-7, with TRBD2 as a possible D gene (7 bases). Trimming pared 3 bases from V and 2 bases from J, leaving 12 bases between. The CDR3 sequence is 14 residues long. Germline loops: CDR1 SGHRS, CDR2 YFSETQ. The CDR3 DNA sequence: TGCGCCAGCAGCTCCGGGGGGCTGGCCTACGAGCAGTACTTC. It yields the protein CASSSGGLAYEQYF.

This chain links TRBV4-3 with TRBJ1-6; 7 nucleotides line up with TRBD1. This CDR3 comprises 17 residues. V was clipped by 0 bases and J by 6 bases; unmatched bases: 8. Germline-derived CDR1 and CDR2 are LGHNA and YSLEER. Written as DNA, the CDR3 is TGCGCCAGCAGCCAAGAAGACAGGGAAGGGGGTAATTCACCCCTCCACTTT. Its translation: CASSQEDREGGNSPLHF.